Listed below are T cell receptor beta chains from one sample, sequenced in a study of CD8+ T cells in alopecia areata. Measured with immunoSEQ multiplex PCR; TCRdb has only the in-frame clones, and not every one. The sample lists roughly 200,000 clones, 58% occurring once. Material: CD8+ T cells sorted from blood, obtained at week 24, from a patient treated with tofacitinib. These receptors were collected from a human donor with alopecia areata. CDR3s leave out the opening cysteine and the closing phenylalanine or tryptophan. Each record gives: J gene, V gene, CDR3 protein.

TRBJ2-5,TRBV2,ASEEGPLQY
TRBJ1-6,TRBV25-1,ASRTGGFSPLH
TRBJ1-1,TRBV27,ASSSAGGVAEAF
TRBJ1-5,TRBV27,ASSFTTASNQPQH
TRBJ1-5,TRBV13,ASSLGHDNQPQH
TRBJ2-1,TRBV6-5,ASSYSRAGPYNEQF
TRBJ2-2,TRBV30,AWTGDTGELF
TRBJ2-3,TRBV12-5,ASGLDKASDTQY
TRBJ2-7,TRBV5-6,ASSLVGNSYEQY
TRBJ1-2,TRBV5-6,ASSYPVTAGNNDYGYT
TRBJ2-1,TRBV7-8,ASSLMGNSGDEQF
TRBJ2-7,TRBV5-1,ASSLFFDRPYEQY
TRBJ2-3,TRBV5-1,ASSLKFTTDTQY
TRBJ2-5,TRBV9,ASGLGSETQY
TRBJ2-4,TRBV5-6,ASSAGGRLDIQY
TRBJ2-7,TRBV6-6,ASSTNRGSYEQY
TRBJ1-2,TRBV9,ASSVGQGAYGYT
TRBJ2-4,TRBV30,AWRGGTIAKNIQY